The 22 T cell receptor beta chains given below trace back to one sample, sequenced in a study of shared T cell receptors in the human thymus. Clones were read by immunoSEQ multiplex PCR, and TCRdb kept only the in-frame ones, dropping some. The sample carries 650,000 to 950,000 clones, 70% to 90% recorded once. The same sample was also studied in work on human thymus T cells.

The sample consisted of thymocytes. The receptors derive from a girl less than two years old with a congenital heart defect.

The chain employs TRBV7-2 and TRBJ2-5; D not resolved. Trimming took off 3 bases at V and 2 bases at J, with 7 bases between the two ends. This CDR3 region has 13 residues. Germline lookup yields CDR1 SGHTA and CDR2 FQGNSA. CDR3 coding DNA: TGTGCCAGCAGCTTCAGGTTGCAAGAGACCCAGTACTTC. This sequence encodes CASSFRLQETQYF.

This clone was recorded once. V and J are TRBV7-8 and TRBJ1-2; D is possibly TRBD1 (6 bases). V shed 5 bases and J shed 6 bases, with 25 bases lying between them. CDR3 length: 17 amino acids. Germline V gene sequence: CDR1 SGHVS, CDR2 FQNEAQ. The CDR3 spells CASSPLIWDTDVDGYTF. CDR3 DNA: TGTGCCAGCAGCCCCCTCATCTGGGACACTGACGTGGATGGCTACACCTTC.

The chain links TRBV5-8 to TRBJ1-6, with 7 bases aligning to TRBD1. With 9 bases clipped from V and 7 bases from J, the junction kept 7 bases outside the gene matches. CDR1 and CDR2 from the germline V gene are SGHTS and YDEGEE. The CDR3 extends over 13 amino acids. CDR3 DNA sequence: TGTGCCATTTCTAGGGGGCGGAATTCACCCCTCCACTTT. It specifies CAISRGRNSPLHF.

The V call is TRBV27, the J call TRBJ1-3; TRBD1 is a possible D gene (5 bases). Germline V gene lookup returns CDR1 MNHEY and CDR2 SMNVEV (reference sequence). This CDR3 has 16 amino acids. Trimming removed 5 bases from V and 0 bases from J, with 14 bases in between. CDR3: CASSAGRKSSGNTIYF. In nucleotides, the CDR3 is TGTGCCAGCAGTGCGGGACGAAAGTCCTCTGGAAACACCATATATTTT.

This rearrangement joins TRBV5-1 to TRBJ2-3, with D tentatively TRBD2 (6 bases). The V and J ends lost 0 bases and 5 bases respectively, with 10 bases between them. The germline CDR1 and CDR2 sequences are SGHRS and YFSETQ. The CDR3 spans 14 residues. For the CDR3, the DNA is TGCGCCAGCAGCTTGGTCAGGAGGGGAGATACGCAGTATTTT. Translated: CASSLVRRGDTQYF.

This clone turned up a few times. The chain joins TRBV29-1 to TRBJ1-1, with a possible D match to TRBD1 (5 bases). Between the trimmed V and J ends, which lost 1 base and 3 bases, there was a span of 21 bases. The V gene's germline CDR1 is SQVTM and CDR2 ANQGSEA. The CDR3 consists of 17 residues. CDR3 DNA: TGCAGCGTTGAAGGGGTGTCAAGGAGACAGTCGGACACTGAAGCTTTCTTT. Translated, it gives CSVEGVSRRQSDTEAFF. The full variable domain, its missing parts supplied by reference TRBV29-1 and TRBJ1-1, is SAVISQKPSRDICQRGTSLTIQCQVDSQVTMMFWYRQQPGQSLTLIATANQGSEATYESGFVIDKFPISRPNLTFSTLTVSNMSPEDSSIYLCSVEGVSRRQSDTEAFFGQGTRLTVV.

The V and J genes are TRBV25-1 and TRBJ2-1; 8 nucleotides agree with TRBD2. The CDR3 has 14 amino acids. Germline V lookup: CDR1 MGHDK, CDR2 SYGVNS. J lost 6 bases, V lost 5 bases, and 6 bases had no gene match. CDR3 coding DNA: TGTGCCAGCAGTCCGCAACGGGGGGGCAATGAGCAGTTCTTC. Residues: CASSPQRGGNEQFF. The complete variable domain, with remaining parts taken from reference TRBV25-1 and TRBJ2-1, reads EADIYQTPRYLVIGTGKKITLECSQTMGHDKMYWYQQDPGMELHLIHYSYGVNSTEKGDLSSESTVSRIRTEHFPLTLESARPSHTSQYLCASSPQRGGNEQFFGPGTRLTVL.

The gene calls are TRBV4-3 and TRBJ2-3; 8 bases map to TRBD2. The V gene end was trimmed by 0 bases and the J gene end by 1 base; junction bases not matched to a gene: 6. The CDR3 loop spans 17 amino acids. The germline gives CDR1 LGHNA, CDR2 YSLEER. The CDR3 protein is CASSQDGSGGGTDTQYF. CDR3 nucleotide sequence: TGCGCCAGCAGCCAAGATGGGTCGGGAGGGGGCACAGATACGCAGTATTTT.

The DNA of the CDR3 is TGTGCCAGCAGCCAGCGGGGGGGCCTTCAAGAGACCCAGTACTTC. This codes for CASSQRGGLQETQYF. This rearrangement joins TRBV7-2 to TRBJ2-5, with TRBD2 matching over 10 bases. The V and J ends lost 5 bases and 2 bases, in that order; junction bases with no gene match: 5. The CDR3 covers 15 residues. Germline V lookup: CDR1 SGHTA, CDR2 FQGNSA.

Written as DNA, the CDR3 is TGTGCCAGCTCACCTAACCGTCGGGACAGTGTCTCGCGGGCTGAAGCTTTCTTT. This codes for CASSPNRRDSVSRAEAFF. This chain links TRBV18 with TRBJ1-1; 7 bases fit TRBD1. CDR3 size: 18 residues. Germline V gene data show CDR1 as KGHSH and CDR2 as LQKENI. Germline trimming cut 3 bases from V and 6 bases from J; bases unmatched to any gene: 19.

This sequence joins TRBV19 and TRBJ1-4; 7 nucleotides agree with TRBD1. The germline V gene has CDR1 LNHDA and CDR2 SQIVND (reference sequence). With 6 bases clipped from V and 6 bases from J, the junction kept 7 bases outside the gene matches. The CDR3 consists of 14 residues. CDR3 loop: CASRIPQGDEKLFF. DNA of the CDR3: TGTGCCAGTAGGATCCCCCAGGGGGATGAAAAACTGTTTTTT.

The chain links TRBV4-3 to TRBJ1-1; D remains unclear. The CDR3 contains 16 residues. The ends were cut back, 1 base at V and 1 base at J, with 13 bases in the middle. Germline assignment: CDR1 LGHNA and CDR2 YSLEER. The CDR3 coding sequence is TGCGCCAGCAGCCAAGTTTGGAGGAACAGGAACACTGAAGCTTTCTTT. Amino acid sequence: CASSQVWRNRNTEAFF.

The chain uses TRBV29-1 and TRBJ1-2; 7 positions match TRBD1. The CDR3 loop spans 14 amino acids. Germline loops: CDR1 SQVTM, CDR2 ANQGSEA. Trimming took 7 bases from V and 12 from J; bases not matched to a gene: 20. CDR3 sequence (DNA): TGCAGCGCCCATACAGGGGACCGGGTTCCGGCAGACACCTTC. It specifies CSAHTGDRVPADTF.

The chain combines TRBV4-1 with TRBJ2-2, with 7 bases lining up with TRBD2. Germline-derived CDR1 and CDR2 are MGHRA and YSYEKL. J was trimmed by 0 bases and V by 1 base; bases with no gene match: 11. This CDR3 comprises 19 residues. The CDR3 coding sequence is TGCGCCAGCAGCCAAGGAAAGAGAATCGGGGGGACGAACACCGGGGAGCTGTTTTTT. It encodes CASSQGKRIGGTNTGELFF.

This sequence joins TRBV18 and TRBJ2-1; TRBD2 aligns across 7 bases. The CDR3 loop spans 16 amino acids. V lost 5 bases and J lost 0; bases outside the gene matches: 7. Germline lookup yields CDR1 KGHSH and CDR2 LQKENI. The CDR3 sequence: CASSSGRESSYNEQFF. The CDR3 nucleotides read TGTGCCAGCTCATCCGGGCGGGAGAGCTCCTACAATGAGCAGTTCTTC.

The rearrangement uses TRBV11-3 and TRBJ1-5; possible D gene TRBD1, 5 bases. The CDR3 extends over 15 amino acids. V lost 1 base and J lost 2, with 9 bases in between. The germline V gene has CDR1 SGHNT and CDR2 YENEEA. The CDR3, as DNA: TGTGCCAGCAGCTTAGTGGGGGGTGGCAATCAGCCCCAGCATTTT. Protein: CASSLVGGGNQPQHF. Based on the CDR3 plus reference TRBV11-3 and TRBJ1-5, the full variable domain is EAGVVQSPRYKIIEKKQPVAFWCNPISGHNTLYWYLQNLGQGPELLIRYENEEAVDDSQLPKDRFSAERLKGVDSTLKIQPAELGDSAVYLCASSLVGGGNQPQHFGDGTRLSIL.

The chain joins TRBV2 to TRBJ1-5; the match to TRBD1 covers 8 bases. Trimming at V came to 1 base and at J to 8 bases, leaving 13 bases not matched to a gene. Germline loops: CDR1 SNHLY, CDR2 FYNNEI. CDR3 length: 17 amino acids. The CDR3 here is CASSEVRTGTREKPQHF. For the CDR3, the DNA is TGTGCCAGCAGTGAAGTGCGGACAGGGACGAGGGAAAAGCCCCAGCATTTT.

CDR3 protein: CASSLASPPSTGTGMNTGELFF. DNA for the CDR3: TGTGCCAGCAGCTTAGCTAGTCCCCCCTCGACAGGGACAGGGATGAACACCGGGGAGCTGTTTTTT. The rearrangement joins TRBV7-6 to TRBJ2-2; 9 bases match TRBD1. Germline trimming cut 0 bases from V and 1 base from J; bases unmatched to any gene: 18. This CDR3 region has 22 residues. Germline V gene data show CDR1 as SGHVS and CDR2 as FNYEAQ.

V usage is TRBV4-1 and J usage is TRBJ1-2; no definite D call. Trimming shortened V by 2 bases and J by 4 bases, and 17 bases separated the two germline ends. CDR3 length: 16 residues. CDR1 is MGHRA and CDR2 is YSYEKL in the germline V gene. CDR3 amino acids: CASSQRTGESSYGYTF. DNA for the CDR3: TGCGCCAGCAGCCAAAGGACCGGGGAGTCGAGCTATGGCTACACCTTC.

A word on this clone: One junction end does not reproduce the germline sequence, and a read error may be involved. CDR3 sequence reads: CASTVSSYNSPLHF. CDR3 DNA sequence: TGTGCCAGCACCGTAAGCTCCTATAATTCCCCCCTCCACTTT. The chain combines TRBV28 with TRBJ1-6; D is ambiguous. The length of the CDR3 is 14 residues. The germline V gene has CDR1 MDHEN and CDR2 SYDVKM. The full variable domain, rest sourced from reference TRBV28 and TRBJ1-6, is DVKVTQSSRYLVKRTGEKVFLECVQDMDHENMFWYRQDPGLGLRLIYFSYDVKMKEKGDIPEGYSVSREKKERFSLILESASTNQTSMYLCASTVSSYNSPLHFGNGTRLTVT.

The J gene is TRBJ2-5, the V gene TRBV6-1; 11 nucleotides align to TRBD1. CDR1 and CDR2 (germline): MNHNS, SASEGT. After removal of 3 bases from V and 3 bases from J, the junction contained 3 bases not matched to a gene. This CDR3 has 15 amino acids. This CDR3 reads CASSEDRGRKETQYF. CDR3 DNA: TGTGCCAGCAGTGAGGACAGGGGGCGGAAAGAGACCCAGTACTTC.

On this clone itself: The germline gene is not matched at one end of the junction; a read error may be the cause. This chain links TRBV18 with TRBJ2-7; tentatively, D is TRBD1 (6 bases). The CDR3 consists of 14 residues. Germline lookup yields CDR1 KGHSH and CDR2 LQKENI. CDR3 region: CASSPRQAAGVSHF. The CDR3 DNA follows: TGTGCCAGCTCACCGAGACAGGCAGCAGGAGTCTCCCACTTC.